A single T cell receptor (beta chain) is shown here with its context. Despite likely unrecorded immune exposures, the donors were nominally healthy at the time of sampling. The record originates from a study of cytomegalovirus exposure and HLA in healthy donors. Study as a whole: A prior study identified just under 120 million unique TCR beta sequences from roughly 180 million T cells.

Primers included in the PCR were 60 Vbeta and 13 Jbeta primers. In the study's own analysis: An analysis that came later counted roughly 87 million unique TCR beta chains, around 12 million shared. Libraries were prepared by immunoSEQ multiplex PCR; TCRdb keeps only in-frame clonotypes and omits some of them. V and J calls and clone size are as listed in that table; D and trimming were resolved from the DNA. The sample shows about 59,000 clones, approximately 80% of them seen only once. The trim removed 9 bases at V and 5 bases at J, leaving 19 bases unmatched. In germline, CDR1 is SGHRS, CDR2 YFSETQ. This CDR3 is built from 18 residues.

Sequencing was performed on PBMCs. The TCR comes from a man aged 35 to 55 in good health and CMV-seronegative. The chain has TRBV5-1 and TRBJ1-5; TRBD1 aligns across 11 bases. In DNA, the CDR3 is TGCGCCACCCCGACTAGGACAGGGGGCGCAGTTTTTTATCAGCCCCAGCATTTT. It codes for CATPTRTGGAVFYQPQHF.